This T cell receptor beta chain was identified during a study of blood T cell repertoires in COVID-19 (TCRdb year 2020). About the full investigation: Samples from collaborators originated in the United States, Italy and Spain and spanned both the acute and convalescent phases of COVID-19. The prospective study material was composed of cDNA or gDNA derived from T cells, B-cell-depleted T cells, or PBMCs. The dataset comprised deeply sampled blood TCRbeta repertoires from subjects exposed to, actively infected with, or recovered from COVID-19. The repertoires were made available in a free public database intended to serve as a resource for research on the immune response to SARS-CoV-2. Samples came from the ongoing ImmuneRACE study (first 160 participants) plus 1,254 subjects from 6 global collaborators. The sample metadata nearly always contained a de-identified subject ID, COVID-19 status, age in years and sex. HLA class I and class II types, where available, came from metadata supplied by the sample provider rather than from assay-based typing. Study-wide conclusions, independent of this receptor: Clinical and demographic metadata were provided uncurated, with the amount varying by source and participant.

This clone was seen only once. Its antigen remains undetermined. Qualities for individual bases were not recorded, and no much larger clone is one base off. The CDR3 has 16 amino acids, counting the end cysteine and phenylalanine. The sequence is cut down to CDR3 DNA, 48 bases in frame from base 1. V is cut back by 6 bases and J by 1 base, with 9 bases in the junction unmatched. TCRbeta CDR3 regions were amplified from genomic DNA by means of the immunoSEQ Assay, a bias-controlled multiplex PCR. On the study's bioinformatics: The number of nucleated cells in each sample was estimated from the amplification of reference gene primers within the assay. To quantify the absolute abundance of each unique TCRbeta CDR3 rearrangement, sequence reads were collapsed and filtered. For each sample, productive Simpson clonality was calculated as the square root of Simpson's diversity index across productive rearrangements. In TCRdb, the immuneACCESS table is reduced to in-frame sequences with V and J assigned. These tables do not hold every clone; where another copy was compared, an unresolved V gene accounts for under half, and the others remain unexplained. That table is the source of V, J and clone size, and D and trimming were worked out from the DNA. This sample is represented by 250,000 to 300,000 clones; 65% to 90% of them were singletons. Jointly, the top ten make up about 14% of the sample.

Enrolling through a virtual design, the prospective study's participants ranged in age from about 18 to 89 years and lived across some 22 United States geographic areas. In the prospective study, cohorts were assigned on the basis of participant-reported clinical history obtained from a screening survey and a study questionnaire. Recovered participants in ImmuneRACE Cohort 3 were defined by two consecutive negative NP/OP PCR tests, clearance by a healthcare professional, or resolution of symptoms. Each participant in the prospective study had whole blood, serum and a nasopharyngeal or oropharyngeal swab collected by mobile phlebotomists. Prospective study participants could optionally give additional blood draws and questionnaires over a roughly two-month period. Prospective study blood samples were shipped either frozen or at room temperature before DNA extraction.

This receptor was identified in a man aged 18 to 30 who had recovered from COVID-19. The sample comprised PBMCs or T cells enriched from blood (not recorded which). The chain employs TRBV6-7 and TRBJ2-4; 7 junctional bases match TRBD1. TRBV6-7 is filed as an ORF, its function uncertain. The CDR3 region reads CASSRGGSTAKNIQYF. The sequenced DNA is TGTGCCAGCAGCAGAGGGGGCTCCACCGCCAAAAACATTCAGTACTTC.